This entry lists 15 T cell receptor beta chains sequenced from one sample in a study of tumor and adjacent non-tumor tissue in lung cancer. The template was RNA from unsorted bulk tissue. A modified ARM-PCR protocol with three rounds of nested PCR amplified TCRbeta. TCRdb recomputed calls from the multiplex PCR reads with MiXCR, one row per CDR3 protein. The data contain some 71,000 distinct CDR3 sequences, around 70% of them seen just once; the ten biggest clones take up about 9.2%. The sequenced material came from lung tumor tissue. The receptors originated from a middle-aged woman with non-small cell lung cancer.

This chain joins TRBV29-1 and TRBJ2-1; TRBD2 agrees at 10 bases. Losses at the gene ends were 6 bases for V and 6 bases for J; bases not matched to a gene: 17. Germline assignment: CDR1 SQVTM and CDR2 ANQGSEA. The CDR3 sequence is 17 residues long. The CDR3, as DNA: TGCAGCGTGGGAGGGAAAGCGGGAGGGCCCCTCGGCAATGAGCAGTTCTTC. Amino acids: CSVGGKAGGPLGNEQFF.

This clonotype was detected ten times or more. The CDR3: CASRTGVLTPLHF. CDR3 nucleotides: TGTGCCAGCCGGACAGGGGTATTGACACCCCTCCACTTT. This chain joins TRBV6-5 and TRBJ1-6, with TRBD1 matching over 9 bases. V lost 8 bases to trimming and J lost 11 bases; unmatched junction nucleotides: 7. Germline-derived CDR1 and CDR2 are MNHEY and SVGAGI. This CDR3 is built from 13 residues.

J is TRBJ2-7 and V is TRBV29-1; 10 bases are shared with TRBD1. The CDR3 length is 16 residues. In germline, CDR1 is SQVTM, CDR2 ANQGSEA. The CDR3, as DNA: TGCAAAGTTGAAGATCAGGGACAGGGGATAGAGGACGAGCAGTACTTC. Its protein is CKVEDQGQGIEDEQYF.

Turning to this clonotype: One end of the junction varies from germline; a read error may be responsible. The chain recombines TRBV11-3 with TRBJ2-4; maybe TRBD1 (7 bases). The germline gives CDR1 SGHNT, CDR2 YENEEA. This CDR3 comprises 17 residues. The CDR3, as DNA: TGTGCCAGCAGCGGAGGGGGCACTCGGTTGCCCAAAAGCATTCAGTACTTC. Its protein product is CASSGGGTRLPKSIQYF.

As regards this clonotype: A junction boundary mismatches the germline segment, possibly from a read error. The chain couples TRBV7-8 to TRBJ2-7; D is undetermined. The CDR3 is made up of 15 amino acids. Germline CDR1 and CDR2: SGHVS and FQNEAQ. The CDR3 DNA is TGTACCAGCAGATTAGGCCCTCTTTCCCTCTACGAGCAGTACTTC. This gives the protein CTSRLGPLSLYEQYF. The full variable domain, completed using reference TRBV7-8 and TRBJ2-7, is GAGVSQSPRYKVAKRGQDVALRCDPISGHVSLFWYQQALGQGPEFLTYFQNEAQLDKSGLPSDRFFAERPEGSVSTLKIQRTQQEDSAVYLCTSRLGPLSLYEQYFGPGTRLTVT.

The J gene is TRBJ2-3, the V gene TRBV11-2, with D tentatively TRBD2 (5 bases). Germline loops: CDR1 SGHAT, CDR2 FQNNGV. V gave up 1 base and J gave up 3 bases, with 14 bases separating them. The CDR3 totals 16 residues. The CDR3 reads CASSLASGTRTDTQYF. CDR3 nucleotides: TGTGCCAGCAGCTTAGCGTCTGGCACTAGAACAGATACGCAGTATTTT.

Note on this clonotype: This sequence may be a read error, since a much larger clone differs from it by one base. The J gene is TRBJ2-7, the V gene TRBV24-1; 8 nucleotides match TRBD1. The CDR3 is 14 residues long. Germline V lookup: CDR1 KGHDR, CDR2 SFDVKD. CDR3 protein: CTTSEAGTGHEQYF. In DNA form, the CDR3 reads TGTACCACCAGTGAAGCCGGGACAGGTCACGAGCAGTACTTC.

About this clonotype itself: A much larger clone lies a single base off, so this may be a read error. J is TRBJ2-7 and V is TRBV28; a possible D gene is TRBD2 (6 bases). This CDR3 has 13 amino acids. The germline gives CDR1 MDHEN, CDR2 SYDVKM. CDR3 coding DNA: TGTTCCAGCAGTTTTCGGGGGACCTACGAGCAGTACTTC. The encoded protein is CSSSFRGTYEQYF.

This clonotype was seen only once. J is TRBJ2-7 and V is TRBV6-1, with TRBD1 matching 7 bases. Trimming cost V 2 bases and J 7 bases; bases outside gene matches: 11. Germline lookup yields CDR1 MNHNS and CDR2 SASEGT. CDR3 length: 15 amino acids. Here the CDR3 reads CASSEKSHRGYEQYF. As DNA, the CDR3 is TGTGCCAGCAGTGAAAAATCCCACAGGGGCTATGAGCAGTACTTC.

To note about this clonotype: The CDR3 end shows no conserved phenylalanine or tryptophan, and so a read error is likely. The chain recombines TRBV6-5 with TRBJ2-1; 9 bases align to TRBD2. The germline CDR1 and CDR2 sequences are MNHEY and SVGAGI. Trimming at V came to 8 bases and at J to 4 bases, leaving 9 bases not matched to a gene. This CDR3 is 15 amino acids long. This CDR3 is CASPKLAGEYNEQFS. The CDR3 DNA reads as TGTGCCAGCCCCAAACTAGCGGGCGAATACAATGAGCAGTTCTCC.

This clonotype turned up a few times. This may be a read error, as it is one base from a much larger clone. The chain uses TRBV6-1 and TRBJ2-3; 10 nucleotides match TRBD1. CDR3 length: 16 amino acids. Germline CDR1 is MNHNS and CDR2 is SASEGT. The ends lost 4 bases at V and 5 bases at J; junction bases unmatched: 9. The CDR3 loop reads CASSADRGRGIDTQYF. Written as DNA, the CDR3 is TGTGCCAGCAGTGCAGACAGGGGGCGCGGCATAGATACGCAGTATTTT.

A remark on this clonotype: The CDR3 end shows no conserved phenylalanine or tryptophan, and so a read error is likely. The V call is TRBV6-1, the J call TRBJ2-3; no clear D. Per the germline V gene, CDR1 is MNHNS and CDR2 is SASEGT. This CDR3 has 13 residues. CDR3 nucleotides: TGTGCTAGCAGTGGACCCCCTCTGGATACGCAGTATCTT. This encodes CASSGPPLDTQYL.

Notes on this clonotype: Relative to the germline gene, one junction end is altered; a read error may explain this. This sequence joins TRBV5-1 and TRBJ1-1, with unresolved D. Per germline, CDR1 SGHRS and CDR2 YFSETQ. The CDR3 spans 16 residues. The DNA of the CDR3 is TGCGCCAGCAGCTTGGTTGTCGGGGAGCCTATGACTGAAGCTTTCTTC. Translated: CASSLVVGEPMTEAFF.

A remark on this clonotype: This CDR3 fails to terminate in the conserved phenylalanine or tryptophan, so it likely reflects a read error. V is TRBV11-2 and J is TRBJ1-1, with D uncertain. The CDR3 is 13 residues long. Trimming pared 5 bases from V and 3 bases from J, leaving 10 bases between. CDR1 is SGHAT and CDR2 is FQNNGV in the germline V gene. The CDR3 loop reads CASSTDSYTEAFI. The CDR3 DNA reads TGTGCCAGCAGCACAGATAGTTACACTGAAGCTTTCATT.

The chain combines TRBV11-2 with TRBJ2-5; perhaps TRBD2 as D (5 bases). Trimming took off 4 bases at V and 2 bases at J, with 23 bases between the two ends. CDR3 length: 18 residues. Per germline, CDR1 SGHAT and CDR2 FQNNGV. This CDR3 reads CASSSVKHGLAPQETQYF. For the CDR3, the DNA is TGTGCCAGCAGCTCAGTTAAGCATGGGCTAGCACCGCAAGAGACCCAGTACTTC.